This TCR beta chain was documented in a study of beta chain features in type 1 diabetes. The study reverse transcribed the entire isolated RNA, so it sequenced expressed TCRB transcripts. Here immunoSEQ multiplex PCR was the method, and the copy in TCRdb shows in-frame clones only, minus some. The table shows around 430,000 clones, with 25% to 35% occurring only once. The sequence derives from a young man in good health. Sequenced: naive CD4+ T cells from blood.

The CDR3 is CAWSVLSEQPQHF. As DNA, the CDR3 is TGTGCCTGGAGTGTACTGAGTGAACAACCCCAGCATTTT. The chain carries TRBV30 and TRBJ1-5; D is ambiguous. Germline lookup yields CDR1 GTSNPN and CDR2 SVGIG (reference sequence). Trimming removed 0 bases at V and 10 bases at J, with 13 bases between. This CDR3 contains 13 residues.